A single sample gave rise to the 9 T cell receptor beta chains below, sequenced in a study of T cells in women clearing cervical HPV infection. Only in-frame clones appear in the TCRdb table, and some are missing; sequencing was by immunoSEQ multiplex PCR. Recorded for this sample: 30,000 or so clones. The specimen sequenced was blood buffy coat. The receptors were gathered from a woman between 18 and 70 years old with a cervical HPV16 infection that either progressed to CIN3+ or cleared (not recorded which).

About this clone itself: Read sequence stops 3 residues before the CDR3 end, and the germline J gene provides the missing end. The rearrangement links TRBV7-2 to TRBJ2-3; tentative D call: TRBD2 (5 bases). Trimming stripped 8 bases from V and 4 bases from J, with 19 bases between. The CDR3 covers 15 residues. Germline values: CDR1 SGHTA, CDR2 FQGNSA. The sequenced part of the CDR3 DNA is TGTGCCAGCCGCCCAAATCTAGCCGGCCCAGATACG. Its translation is CASRPNLAGPDT. The complete CDR3 protein is CASRPNLAGPDTQYF.

Concerning this clone itself: The CDR3 is cut off 3 residues early in the read; its end comes from the germline J gene. The chain is built from TRBV10-3 and TRBJ1-5; 10 nucleotides match TRBD1. The junction had 8 bases not matched to a gene; V was cut back by 3 bases and J by 6 bases. The V gene's germline CDR1 is ENHRY and CDR2 SYGVKD. The length of the CDR3 is 16 residues. CDR3 bases read: TGTGCCATCAGTGACCAACGACAGGGGGCTAGTCAGCCC. It yields the protein CAISDQRQGASQP. The full CDR3 reads CAISDQRQGASQPQHF.

As regards this clone: The read ends 3 residues shy of where the CDR3 ends; the end is completed using the germline J gene. Other DNA sequences of this sample code for an identical CDR3. The chain is built from TRBV2 and TRBJ1-3; D is uncertain. The CDR3 sequence is 14 residues long. V lost 8 bases to trimming and J lost 0 bases, with 11 bases between them. Germline lookup yields CDR1 SNHLY and CDR2 FYNNEI. The CDR3 region is CASWRRGSGNTIYF. CDR3 DNA (partial): TGTGCCAGCTGGCGGAGAGGCTCTGGAAACACC.

Note on this clone: The observed sequence ends 3 residues before the CDR3 terminus, with the missing tail filled in from the germline J gene. This chain joins TRBV20-1 and TRBJ2-1; D ambiguous. CDR3 size: 15 residues. V lost 3 bases and J lost 2, with 14 bases in between. CDR1 DFQATT and CDR2 SNEGSKA come from the germline V gene (reference sequence). CDR3 loop: CSASASTKPYNEQFF. The CDR3 bases that were read are TGCAGTGCTAGTGCCTCGACAAAACCCTACAATGAG.

In regard to this clone: The CDR3 goes on 3 residues after the read ends, and that part is filled in from the germline J gene. V and J are TRBV20-1 and TRBJ2-1, with a weak D call TRBD1 (6 bases). The germline V and J ends were trimmed by 4 bases and 9 bases, with 13 bases remaining between them. Germline V gene data show CDR1 as DFQATT and CDR2 as SNEGSKA (reference sequence). This CDR3 contains 12 residues. The CDR3 bases that were read are TGCAGTGCTACCGGGACACGGGGTGAG. It translates to CSATGTRGE. The entire CDR3 protein reads CSATGTRGEQFF.

As regards this clone: Read coverage stops 3 residues before the CDR3 terminus; the germline J gene supplies the remainder. This rearrangement joins TRBV5-5 to TRBJ2-4; D is unresolved. The CDR3 sequence is 14 residues long. Germline loops: CDR1 SGHKS, CDR2 YYEKEE (reference sequence). CDR3 loop: CASSLVDSNQPQYF. Partial CDR3 DNA: TGTGCCAGCAGCTTGGTGGATAGCAATCAGCCT. Looking up the rest from reference TRBV5-5 and TRBJ2-4 gives the full variable domain: DAGVTQSPTHLIKTRGQQVTLRCSPISGHKSVSWYQQVLGQGPQFIFQYYEKEERGRGNFPDRFSARQFPNYSSELNVNALLLGDSALYLCASSLVDSNQPQYFGAGTRLSVL.

About this clone: Coverage ceases 3 residues before the CDR3 finishes, and the germline J gene fills in the end. V usage is TRBV7-9 and J usage is TRBJ1-3, with unresolved D. The germline V gene encodes CDR1 SEHNR and CDR2 FQNEAQ (reference sequence). The CDR3 sequence is 15 residues long. Trimming removed 0 bases from V and 4 bases from J, with 10 bases in between. The CDR3 loop is CASSLAQTVGNTIYF. CDR3 bases read: TGTGCCAGCAGCTTAGCGCAAACGGTCGGAAACACC.

Concerning this clone: Read data end 3 residues before the CDR3 end; the end is taken from the germline J gene. This chain uses TRBV7-2 with TRBJ2-3; the D is unclear. This CDR3 spans 13 amino acids. CDR1 and CDR2 from the germline V gene are SGHTA and FQGNSA. V was trimmed by 4 bases and J by 6 bases, leaving 11 bases between them. This CDR3 reads CASSSAYWDTQYF. CDR3 DNA, as far as it was read: TGTGCCAGCAGCTCTGCCTATTGGGATACG. Variable domain in full (rest from reference TRBV7-2 and TRBJ2-3): GAGVSQSPSNKVTEKGKDVELRCDPISGHTALYWYRQSLGQGLEFLIYFQGNSAPDKSGLPSDRFSAERTGGSVSTLTIQRTQQEDSAVYLCASSSAYWDTQYFGPGTRLTVL.

The sequenced CDR3 bases are TGTGCCAGCAGCTTAGACAGGTCTTCCTACTAT. This translates into CASSLDRSSYY. The full CDR3 sequence reads CASSLDRSSYYQYF. The V gene is TRBV7-2, the J gene TRBJ2-4, with D tentatively TRBD1 (5 bases). The sequenced fragment ends 3 residues before the CDR3 boundary, so the rest is inferred from the germline J gene. Germline V gene lookup returns CDR1 SGHTA and CDR2 FQGNSA. This CDR3 comprises 14 residues.